The clone carrying this T cell receptor beta chain was picked up a small number of times. Its cognate antigen is unknown. From germline, CDR1 is MNHEY and CDR2 SMNVEV (reference sequence). Trimming took 5 bases from V and 1 from J, leaving 14 bases between them. The CDR3 has 15 residues. TCRdb's copy holds only in-frame clones and misses some; the assay was immunoSEQ multiplex PCR. The sample holds about 100,000 clones; 75% to 90% are singletons and the top ten take about 0.17%. The data were obtained in a study of OX40 agonist ivuxolimab in advanced cancers. Across the study: Patients received ivuxolimab, an intravenous treatment, every 2 weeks at 0.01 to 10 mg/kg. One hepatocellular carcinoma and two cutaneous melanoma patients partially responded.

Study-wide results and caveats: Clonal expansion from baseline to week 6 occurred in both CD4+ and CD8+ T cells. Relative to CD4+ cells, CD8+ T cells on average had more expanded clones.

This clonotype was obtained from an adult with an advanced solid tumor such as melanoma, head and neck, liver or kidney cancer. The chain uses TRBV27 and TRBJ1-1; unclear D gene. The sample here was CD4+ or CD8+ T cells sorted from blood, taken in a trial of the OX40 agonist ivuxolimab. The CDR3 loop is CASSPTTLGNTEAFF. The CDR3, as DNA: TGTGCCAGCAGTCCCACGACGCTTGGGAACACTGAAGCTTTCTTT.